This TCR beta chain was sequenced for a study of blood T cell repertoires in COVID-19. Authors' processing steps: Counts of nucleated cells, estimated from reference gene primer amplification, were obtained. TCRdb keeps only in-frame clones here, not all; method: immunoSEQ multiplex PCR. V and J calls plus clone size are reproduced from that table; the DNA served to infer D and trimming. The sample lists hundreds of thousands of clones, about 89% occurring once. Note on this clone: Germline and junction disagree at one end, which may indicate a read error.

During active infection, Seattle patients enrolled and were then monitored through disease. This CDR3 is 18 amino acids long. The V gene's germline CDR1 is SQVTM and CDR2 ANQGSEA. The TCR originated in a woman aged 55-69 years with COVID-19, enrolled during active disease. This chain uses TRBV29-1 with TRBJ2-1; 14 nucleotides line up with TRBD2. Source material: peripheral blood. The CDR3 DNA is TGCAGCGTCCCTTCCTGGACTAGCGGGGGGACCCTCCCATGTACCCCGCTCTTC. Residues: CSVPSWTSGGTLPCTPLF.